Listed below are T cell receptor beta chains from one sample, sequenced in a study of cytomegalovirus exposure and HLA in healthy donors. Sequenced by immunoSEQ multiplex PCR; TCRdb stores in-frame clones only, minus some. Of 110,000 to 150,000 clones in the sample, approximately 80% were seen once. The specimen was PBMCs. The receptors stem from a male donor in good health and CMV-seronegative. CDR3s include the opening cysteine and the closing phenylalanine or tryptophan. A D gene is named only where the DNA matches it firmly. Expanded clones get a size class; other rows say once, few or many, or leave the size out.

TRBJ1-3 NA TRBV9 NA TGTGCCAGCAGCGTAGGTTCGCAGGGGACCTCTGGAAACACCATATATTTT CASSVGSQGTSGNTIYF
TRBJ2-5 NA TRBV10-3 TRBD1 TGTGCCATCAGTGGTAGTTGGACAGGGGTTGGGAACCAAGAGACCCAGTACTTC CAISGSWTGVGNQETQYF
TRBJ2-4 NA TRBV7-8 TRBD1 TGTGCCAGCAGCTTCGCGGACAGGGGTAACAGTCAGTACTTC CASSFADRGNSQYF
TRBJ2-5 NA TRBV7-9 NA TGTGCCAGCAGCCTGGGGTACGGGGAGCAAGAGACCCAGTACTTC CASSLGYGEQETQYF
TRBJ2-1 once TRBV4-1 TRBD2 TGCGCCAGCAGCCAAGTGGGACTAGCGATGTACAATGAGCAGTTCTTC CASSQVGLAMYNEQFF
TRBJ2-7 NA TRBV6-1 NA TGTGCCAGCAGTGACCAGGGGGGCTACGAGCAGTACTTC CASSDQGGYEQYF
TRBJ2-7 once TRBV19 NA TGTGCCAGTAGGGAGGGATACGAGCAGTACTTC CASREGYEQYF
TRBJ2-7 few TRBV27 NA TGTGCCAGCAGTTTATCCAGTGGGCCTAAGAAGCAGTACTTC CASSLSSGPKKQYF
TRBJ2-2 NA TRBV7-2 TRBD2 TGTGCCAGCAGCTCACTTGGGGGTAGCGGGGCGAACACCGGGGAGCTGTTTTTT CASSSLGGSGANTGELFF
TRBJ1-6 NA TRBV5-6 TRBD1 TGTGCCAGCAGCTCACAGGGGACTAATTCACCCCTCCACTTT CASSSQGTNSPLHF